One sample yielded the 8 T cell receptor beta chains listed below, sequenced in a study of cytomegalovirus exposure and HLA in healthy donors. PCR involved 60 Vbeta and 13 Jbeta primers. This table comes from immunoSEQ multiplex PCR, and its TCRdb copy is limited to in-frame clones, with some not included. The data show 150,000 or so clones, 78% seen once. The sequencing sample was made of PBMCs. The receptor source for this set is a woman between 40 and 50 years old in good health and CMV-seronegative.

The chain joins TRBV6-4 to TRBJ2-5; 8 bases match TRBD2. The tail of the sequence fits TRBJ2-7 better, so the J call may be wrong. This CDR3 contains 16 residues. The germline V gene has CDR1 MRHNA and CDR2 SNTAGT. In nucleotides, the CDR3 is TGTGCCAGCAGGCTCATCAGAGCGGGGGCTTCCTACGAGCAGTACTTC. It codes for CASRLIRAGASYEQYF.

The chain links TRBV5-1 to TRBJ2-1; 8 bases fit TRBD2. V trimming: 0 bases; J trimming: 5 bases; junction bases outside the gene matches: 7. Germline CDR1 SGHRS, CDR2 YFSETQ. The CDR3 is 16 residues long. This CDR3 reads CASSLASGLGHNEQFF. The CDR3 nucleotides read TGCGCCAGCAGCTTGGCCTCGGGACTAGGCCACAATGAGCAGTTCTTC. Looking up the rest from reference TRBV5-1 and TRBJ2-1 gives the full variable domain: KAGVTQTPRYLIKTRGQQVTLSCSPISGHRSVSWYQQTPGQGLQFLFEYFSETQRNKGNFPGRFSGRQFSNSRSEMNVSTLELGDSALYLCASSLASGLGHNEQFFGPGTRLTVL.

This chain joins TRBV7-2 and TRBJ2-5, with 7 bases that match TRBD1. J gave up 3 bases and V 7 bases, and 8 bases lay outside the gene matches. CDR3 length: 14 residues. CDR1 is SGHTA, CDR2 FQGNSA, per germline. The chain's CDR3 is CASNTDRIKETQYF. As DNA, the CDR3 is TGTGCCAGCAACACGGACAGGATCAAAGAGACCCAGTACTTC.

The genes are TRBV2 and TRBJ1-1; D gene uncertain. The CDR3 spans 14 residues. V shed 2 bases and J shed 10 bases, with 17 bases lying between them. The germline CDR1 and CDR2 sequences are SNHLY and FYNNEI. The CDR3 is CASSESGIDRGAFF. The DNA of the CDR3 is TGTGCCAGCAGTGAAAGCGGGATCGATCGAGGAGCTTTCTTT.

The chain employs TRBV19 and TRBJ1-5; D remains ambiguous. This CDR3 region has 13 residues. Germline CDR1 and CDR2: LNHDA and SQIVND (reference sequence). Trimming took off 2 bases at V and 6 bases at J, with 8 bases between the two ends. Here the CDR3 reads CASSIRSRQPQHF. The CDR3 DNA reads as TGTGCCAGTAGTATAAGGAGCCGTCAGCCCCAGCATTTT.

CDR3 region: CASSQDGDRGIGEQFF. Here the CDR3 DNA reads TGCGCCAGCAGCCAAGATGGGGATAGGGGCATAGGTGAGCAGTTCTTC. The V call is TRBV4-1, the J call TRBJ2-1; a possible D gene is TRBD1 (5 bases). CDR3 length equals 16 residues. The V and J ends lost 0 bases and 9 bases respectively, with 18 bases between them. From germline, CDR1 is MGHRA and CDR2 YSYEKL.

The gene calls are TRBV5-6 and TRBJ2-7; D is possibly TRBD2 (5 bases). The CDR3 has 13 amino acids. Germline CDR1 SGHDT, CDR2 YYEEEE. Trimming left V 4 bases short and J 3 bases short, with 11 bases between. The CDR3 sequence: CASSVGLIYEQYF. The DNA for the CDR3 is TGTGCCAGCAGCGTCGGACTGATCTACGAGCAGTACTTC.

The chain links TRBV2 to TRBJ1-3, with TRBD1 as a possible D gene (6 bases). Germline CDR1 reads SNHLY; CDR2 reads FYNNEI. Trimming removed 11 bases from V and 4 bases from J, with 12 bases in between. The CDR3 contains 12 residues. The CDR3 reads CACTRGGNTIYF. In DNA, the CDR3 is TGTGCCTGCACCAGGGGAGGAAACACCATATATTTT.